This T cell receptor (beta chain) came from a study of blood T cell repertoires in COVID-19. Looking at the study overall: Spain, Italy and the United States supplied samples that represented acute and convalescent COVID-19.

The table came from immunoSEQ multiplex PCR; TCRdb's copy has only in-frame clones and leaves some out. The top ten hold 1.1% of the sample, which has 250,000 to 350,000 clones, about nine tenths seen once. Deletions cut 3 bases from V and 4 bases from J, with 11 bases between. The CDR3 has 14 amino acids. CDR1 is SEHNR, CDR2 FQNEAQ, per germline (reference sequence). Across 24 US areas, participants ranged in age from 18 to 89 years. The rearrangement links TRBV7-9 to TRBJ2-3; perhaps TRBD1 as D (6 bases). Sequenced material: PBMCs or T cells enriched from blood (not recorded which). This receptor was obtained from a woman aged 25 to 39 who had recovered from COVID-19. For the CDR3, the DNA is TGTGCCAGCAGCTTGCAGGGGCCCCCAGATACGCAGTATTTT. Protein: CASSLQGPPDTQYF. Based on the CDR3 plus reference TRBV7-9 and TRBJ2-3, the full variable domain is DTGVSQNPRHKITKRGQNVTFRCDPISEHNRLYWYRQTLGQGPEFLTYFQNEAQLEKSRLLSDRFSAERPKGSFSTLEIQRTEQGDSAMYLCASSLQGPPDTQYFGPGTRLTVL.